Below, one TCR beta chain is given with its context. The antigen is not known. This sample stems from a study of cytomegalovirus exposure and HLA in healthy donors. The protocol was immunoSEQ multiplex PCR, while the TCRdb copy is restricted to in-frame clones and leaves out a portion. The sample carries roughly 250,000 clones, approximately 84% recorded once. The germline gives CDR1 SGHDT, CDR2 YYEEEE. Trimming removed 1 base from V and 1 base from J, with 11 bases in between. The length of the CDR3 is 15 residues. The study's findings and limits: In vitro, a few CMV-associated chains proved specific for CMV antigens. According to reports, the classifier identified cytomegalovirus status with high specificity and sensitivity.

The donors belonged to the approximately 130-subject validation cohort, separate from the approximately 700-subject first cohort. The material sequenced was PBMCs. This receptor was taken from a woman in her 30s in good health and CMV-seropositive. This chain joins TRBV5-6 and TRBJ1-1, with a possible D match to TRBD1 (5 bases). In DNA form, the CDR3 reads TGTGCCAGCAGCTTGCTTGGAGGGGAGAACACTGAAGCTTTCTTT. It yields the protein CASSLLGGENTEAFF.